Below are 21 T cell receptor beta chains sequenced from a single sample in a study of regulatory T cells in long-lasting Graves disease. Sequencing libraries for TCR beta were prepared with iRepertoire HTBI primers and Arm-PCR of CDR3 regions. Each CDR3 protein gets one entry after TCRdb re-called the multiplex PCR reads with MiXCR. The sample records 350,000 to 500,000 distinct CDR3 sequences, roughly 23% being singletons. Documented time point: persistent/refractory GD, antithyroid drugs over 5 years with positive TRAb. RNA isolated from PBMCs was used to make the TCR library. The sequencing here drew on peripheral blood mononuclear cells (PBMCs), taken when the disease was refractory, from a patient treated with antithyroid drugs. The receptors derive from a female donor with Graves disease.

This clonotype was seen a single time. This chain uses TRBV6-1 with TRBJ2-1; D possibly corresponds to TRBD2 (6 bases). In germline, CDR1 is MNHNS, CDR2 SASEGT. V was cut by 6 bases and J by 4 bases, with 19 bases left in between. The CDR3 consists of 16 residues. In DNA form, the CDR3 reads TGTGCCAGCAGGGGGGGTGTGGGGTCACCATACAATGAGCAGTTCTTC. This translates into CASRGGVGSPYNEQFF.

This clonotype has ten or more counts. The chain has TRBV6-2 or TRBV6-3 and TRBJ2-5; D not certain. Per germline, CDR1 MNHEY and CDR2 SVGEGT. Trimming pared 11 bases from V and 1 base from J, leaving 23 bases between. The CDR3 sequence is 16 residues long. DNA for the CDR3: TGTGCCCACAGCACCGCGTGGCAGGTAGTCCAAGAGACCCAGTACTTC. This encodes CAHSTAWQVVQETQYF.

The rearrangement joins TRBV7-2 to TRBJ2-7; perhaps TRBD2 as D (6 bases). The CDR3 loop spans 17 amino acids. V lost 4 bases and J 7 bases, leaving 26 bases between the germline ends. CDR1 SGHTA and CDR2 FQGNSA come from the germline V gene. The CDR3 region has the DNA TGTGCCAGCAGCTCTTTAGTGGGACTTCAGATTAGGATGGAGCAGTACTTC. Residues: CASSSLVGLQIRMEQYF.

A word on this clonotype: A much larger clone differs by one base, so this may be a read error. The rearrangement uses TRBV6-5 and TRBJ2-5; D unclear. CDR3 size: 14 residues. Looked up from germline, CDR1 is MNHEY and CDR2 is SVGAGI. V was cut by 4 bases and J by 5 bases, with 14 bases left in between. CDR3 sequence: CASSSVIPGETQYF. The DNA of the CDR3 is TGTGCCAGCAGTTCAGTAATACCCGGGGAGACCCAGTACTTC.

This clonotype was counted once. V is TRBV19 and J is TRBJ1-1; the D gene is possibly TRBD1 (6 bases). The CDR3 contains 14 residues. Trimming removed 2 bases at V and 3 bases at J, with 10 bases between. Germline V gives CDR1 LNHDA, CDR2 SQIVND (reference sequence). CDR3 region: CASSIIQGDTEAFF. CDR3 sequence (DNA): TGTGCCAGTAGTATAATACAGGGAGACACTGAAGCTTTCTTT.

The J gene is TRBJ1-1, the V gene TRBV11-2; 8 positions match TRBD1. This CDR3 contains 15 residues. Germline assignment: CDR1 SGHAT and CDR2 FQNNGV. V dropped 5 bases and J dropped 3; count of bases not matched to a gene: 8. The CDR3 nucleotides read TGTGCCAGCAGCCCGCACAGGGGGGGGGACACTGAAGCTTTCTTT. Translated, it gives CASSPHRGGDTEAFF.

The V gene is TRBV9, the J gene TRBJ2-7; 14 nucleotides agree with TRBD2. Germline CDR1 and CDR2: SGDLS and YYNGEE. The CDR3 length is 14 residues. The junction had 2 bases not matched to a gene; V was cut back by 3 bases and J by 6 bases. CDR3 sequence: CASSAGLAGVEQYF. The CDR3 DNA is TGTGCCAGCAGCGCGGGACTAGCGGGAGTCGAGCAGTACTTC.

This clonotype was seen at least ten times. The genes are TRBV2 and TRBJ2-7; the D is unclear. This CDR3 spans 10 amino acids. Between the trimmed V and J ends, which lost 7 bases and 4 bases, there was a span of 5 bases. Germline assignment: CDR1 SNHLY and CDR2 FYNNEI. For the CDR3, the DNA is TGTGCCAGCAAGGGATACGAGCAGTACTTC. Encoded protein: CASKGYEQYF.

This clonotype was counted only a few times. V usage is TRBV14 and J usage is TRBJ1-4; D may be TRBD1 (5 bases). The CDR3 spans 15 residues. Trimming left V 2 bases short and J 4 bases short, with 11 bases between. Germline V lookup: CDR1 SGHDN, CDR2 FVKESK. The CDR3 nucleotides are TGTGCCAGCAGCCAAATGGGGCAGGGTAATGAAAAACTGTTTTTT. Its protein is CASSQMGQGNEKLFF.

This clonotype came up a few times. The gene calls are TRBV20-1 and TRBJ2-7; the match to TRBD2 covers 9 bases. The CDR3 extends over 14 amino acids. Germline values: CDR1 DFQATT, CDR2 SNEGSKA (reference sequence). V dropped 0 bases and J dropped 3; count of bases not matched to a gene: 3. CDR3 nucleotide sequence: TGCAGTGCTAGAGATGGCGGGAGGGTCTACGAGCAGTACTTC. Protein: CSARDGGRVYEQYF.

In its sample, this clonotype was seen once. The CDR3 here is CASSYRWGTDTQYF. The CDR3 DNA reads TGTGCCAGCAGTTACCGATGGGGCACAGATACGCAGTATTTT. This sequence joins TRBV6-7 and TRBJ2-3; D unclear. TRBV6-7 is an ORF, with its function uncertain. This CDR3 contains 14 residues. The V gene lost 2 bases and the J gene lost 1 base, with 7 bases spanning the gap.

This clonotype came up a few times. This chain joins TRBV4-1 and TRBJ2-7; the D gene is possibly TRBD1 (7 bases). Trimming took off 5 bases at V and 1 base at J, with 18 bases between the two ends. The CDR3 extends over 16 amino acids. Looked up from germline, CDR1 is MGHRA and CDR2 is YSYEKL. In DNA, the CDR3 is TGCGCCAGCAGCAGAGACAGGGTGGGGACTTCCTACGAGCAGTACTTC. As protein: CASSRDRVGTSYEQYF.

The table lists this clonotype with many counts. The V call is TRBV3-1, the J call TRBJ1-2, with D possibly being TRBD1 (6 bases). With 4 bases removed from V and 7 bases from J, the gap between germline ends came to 19 bases. CDR3 length equals 15 residues. CDR1 and CDR2 (germline): LGHDT, YNNKEL (reference sequence). The DNA for the CDR3 is TGTGCCAGCAGCCGGAAAAGAGACGGGGGCTCTGGCTACACCTTC. This encodes CASSRKRDGGSGYTF.

V and J are TRBV20-1 and TRBJ2-1; possible D gene TRBD2, 6 bases. The germline V gene encodes CDR1 DFQATT and CDR2 SNEGSKA (reference sequence). V gave up 3 bases and J gave up 10 bases, with 19 bases separating them. The CDR3 is 14 residues long. CDR3 residues: CSASGVPGAEEQFF. In DNA form, the CDR3 reads TGCAGTGCTAGTGGGGTTCCGGGAGCGGAAGAGCAGTTCTTC.

This chain uses TRBV30 with TRBJ2-7, with a tentative D call TRBD2 (6 bases). This CDR3 has 13 amino acids. Trimming removed 4 bases from V and 10 bases from J, with 20 bases in between. CDR1 is GTSNPN, CDR2 SVGIG, per germline (reference sequence). In nucleotides, the CDR3 is TGTGCCTGGAACCGGGACTTCGCTAGTAAACAGTACTTC. Translated: CAWNRDFASKQYF.

This clonotype was seen at least ten times. This sequence joins TRBV28 and TRBJ2-4; D not certain. The CDR3 extends over 14 amino acids. V lost 6 bases to trimming and J lost 0 bases, with 9 bases between them. The germline V gene has CDR1 MDHEN and CDR2 SYDVKM. The CDR3 spells CASRRILAKNIQYF. In nucleotides, the CDR3 is TGTGCCAGCAGGAGAATACTAGCCAAAAACATTCAGTACTTC.

The rearrangement uses TRBV4-1 and TRBJ2-4, with a possible D match to TRBD2 (7 bases). V lost 6 bases, J lost 5 bases, and 14 bases lay in between. The CDR3 spans 14 residues. Germline values: CDR1 MGHRA, CDR2 YSYEKL. The CDR3 protein is CASRQLGGENIQYF. CDR3 in DNA: TGCGCCAGCAGACAATTAGGGGGGGAAAACATTCAGTACTTC.

The rearrangement joins TRBV12-3 or TRBV12-4 to TRBJ2-3; 11 bases match TRBD2. V lost 3 bases and J lost 6; bases outside the gene matches: 8. This CDR3 spans 16 amino acids. The CDR3 DNA sequence: TGTGCCAGCAGTTTCCTCCTAGCGGGAGGATCTGATACGCAGTATTTT. Translating gives CASSFLLAGGSDTQYF.

This clonotype has a handful of counts. The genes are TRBV6-1 and TRBJ1-5; a possible D gene is TRBD1 (6 bases). From germline, CDR1 is MNHNS and CDR2 SASEGT. V shed 9 bases and J shed 3 bases, with 12 bases lying between them. CDR3 length equals 13 residues. This CDR3 is CASNRDFNQPQHF. DNA for the CDR3: TGTGCCAGTAACAGGGATTTCAATCAGCCCCAGCATTTT.

This chain uses TRBV28 with TRBJ2-1; tentatively, D is TRBD2 (6 bases). The CDR3 is 15 amino acids. Germline loops: CDR1 MDHEN, CDR2 SYDVKM. V lost 5 bases to trimming and J lost 4 bases, with 15 bases between them. The CDR3 bases are TGTGCCAGCAGTCCCAGGATAGCGGAATACAATGAGCAGTTCTTC. Translation gives CASSPRIAEYNEQFF. Variable domain in full (rest from reference TRBV28 and TRBJ2-1): DVKVTQSSRYLVKRTGEKVFLECVQDMDHENMFWYRQDPGLGLRLIYFSYDVKMKEKGDIPEGYSVSREKKERFSLILESASTNQTSMYLCASSPRIAEYNEQFFGPGTRLTVL.

This clonotype was observed at least ten times. The rearrangement uses TRBV27 and TRBJ1-1; a weak D match, TRBD1 (5 bases). The germline V gene has CDR1 MNHEY and CDR2 SMNVEV (reference sequence). Trimming took off 6 bases at V and 4 bases at J, with 12 bases between the two ends. This CDR3 has 13 residues. The CDR3 reads CASSLMGGTEAFF. The CDR3 DNA reads TGTGCCAGCAGCCTCATGGGGGGCACTGAAGCTTTCTTT.